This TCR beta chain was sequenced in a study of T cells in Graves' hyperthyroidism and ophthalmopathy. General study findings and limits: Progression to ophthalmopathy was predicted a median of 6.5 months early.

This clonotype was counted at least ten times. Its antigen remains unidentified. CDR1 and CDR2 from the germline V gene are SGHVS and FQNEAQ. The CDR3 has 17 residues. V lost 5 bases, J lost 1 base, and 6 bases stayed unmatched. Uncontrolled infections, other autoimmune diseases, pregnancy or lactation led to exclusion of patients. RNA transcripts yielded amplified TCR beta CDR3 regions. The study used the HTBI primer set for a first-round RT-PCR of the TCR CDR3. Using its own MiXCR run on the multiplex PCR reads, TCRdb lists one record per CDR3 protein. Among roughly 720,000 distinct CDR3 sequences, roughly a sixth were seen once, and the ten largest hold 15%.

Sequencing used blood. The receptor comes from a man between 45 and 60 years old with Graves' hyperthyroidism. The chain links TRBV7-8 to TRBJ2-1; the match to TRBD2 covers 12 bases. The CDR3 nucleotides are TGTGCCAGCAGCCCCCTAGCGGGAGGGCCGTCCTACAATGAGCAGTTCTTC. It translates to CASSPLAGGPSYNEQFF.